These 25 T cell receptor beta chains originate from one sample sequenced in a study of radiotherapy plus CTLA-4 blockade in lung cancer. Measured with immunoSEQ multiplex PCR; TCRdb has only the in-frame clones, and not every one. The sample has around 100,000 clones, approximately 72% seen once. The sample was peripheral blood, taken from a patient treated with radiotherapy plus ipilimumab. The receptors originated from a human donor with non-small cell lung cancer who had a partial response to radiotherapy plus ipilimumab. Some clones in this sample may be carry-over from other donors' samples.

The chain recombines TRBV5-4 with TRBJ2-3; tentatively, D is TRBD1 (6 bases). The CDR3 spans 15 residues. The V end was cut by 3 bases, the J end by 0 bases, with 11 bases between. Germline V gene lookup returns CDR1 SGHNT and CDR2 YYREEE (reference sequence). CDR3 loop: CASSSARGSTDTQYF. The CDR3 DNA follows: TGTGCCAGCAGCTCCGCAAGGGGGAGCACAGATACGCAGTATTTT.

This chain links TRBV5-6 with TRBJ1-1; weak D call: TRBD1 (6 bases). Per the germline V gene, CDR1 is SGHDT and CDR2 is YYEEEE. The CDR3 is made up of 16 amino acids. V gave up 8 bases and J gave up 0 bases, with 20 bases separating them. The CDR3 nucleotides are TGTGCCAGTCTCTACAGGGTAGGGGACGTGAACACTGAAGCTTTCTTT. Amino acid sequence: CASLYRVGDVNTEAFF.

The chain recombines TRBV5-1 with TRBJ2-2, with D possibly matching TRBD1 (5 bases). Trimming took off 6 bases at V and 7 bases at J, with 16 bases between the two ends. Germline CDR1 SGHRS, CDR2 YFSETQ. CDR3 size: 14 residues. The CDR3 loop reads CASTLRQGVGELFF. CDR3 nucleotides: TGCGCCAGCACTTTACGTCAGGGCGTCGGGGAGCTGTTTTTT.

The genes are TRBV11-3 and TRBJ1-1, with 7 bases aligning to TRBD1. The ends lost 10 bases at V and 4 bases at J; junction bases unmatched: 27. The germline V gene encodes CDR1 SGHNT and CDR2 YENEEA. CDR3 size: 19 residues. CDR3 protein: CAIATVSRDSGRYVTEAFF. CDR3 sequence (DNA): TGTGCCATAGCAACAGTGTCCCGGGACAGTGGACGGTACGTCACTGAAGCTTTCTTT.

The rearrangement links TRBV5-5 to TRBJ2-5; weak D call: TRBD1 (6 bases). The CDR3 spans 14 residues. V lost 3 bases and J lost 2, with 11 bases in between. CDR1 and CDR2 (germline): SGHKS, YYEKEE (reference sequence). The CDR3 protein is CASSSQGNQETQYF. In DNA, the CDR3 is TGTGCCAGCAGCTCACAGGGAAATCAAGAGACCCAGTACTTC.

The chain joins TRBV5-4 to TRBJ2-5; 7 positions match TRBD1. The J call may be mistaken, given a closer DNA end match to TRBJ2-7. CDR1 is SGHNT, CDR2 YYREEE, per germline (reference sequence). This CDR3 has 13 residues. In nucleotides, the CDR3 is TGTGCCAGCAGCCCCGGGACAGCCTACGAGCAGTACTTC. As protein: CASSPGTAYEQYF.

The chain has TRBV7-6 and TRBJ1-2; TRBD1 matches at 7 bases. The germline V gene has CDR1 SGHVS and CDR2 FNYEAQ. Trimming at V came to 5 bases and at J to 2 bases, leaving 5 bases not matched to a gene. CDR3 length: 14 residues. The CDR3 nucleotides are TGTGCCAGCAGCCCCCAGGACAGGAACTATGGCTACACCTTC. Translated, it gives CASSPQDRNYGYTF. Based on the CDR3 plus reference TRBV7-6 and TRBJ1-2, the full variable domain is GAGVSQSPRYKVTKRGQDVALRCDPISGHVSLYWYRQALGQGPEFLTYFNYEAQQDKSGLPNDRFSAERPEGSISTLTIQRTEQRDSAMYRCASSPQDRNYGYTFGSGTRLTVV.

The chain uses TRBV27 and TRBJ2-3, with D uncertain. Per the germline V gene, CDR1 is MNHEY and CDR2 is SMNVEV (reference sequence). Trimming shortened V by 6 bases and J by 4 bases, and 8 bases separated the two germline ends. This CDR3 has 12 amino acids. For the CDR3, the DNA is TGTGCCAGCAGCTATAACGCAGATACGCAGTATTTT. Amino acid sequence: CASSYNADTQYF.

V gene TRBV29-1 combines with J gene TRBJ2-2, with D unclear. The germline V gene encodes CDR1 SQVTM and CDR2 ANQGSEA. The germline V and J ends were trimmed by 4 bases and 1 base, with 4 bases remaining between them. This CDR3 has 12 amino acids. CDR3 DNA: TGCAGCGTTGGAGTGAACACCGGGGAGCTGTTTTTT. Residues: CSVGVNTGELFF.

The chain links TRBV7-3 to TRBJ1-2; the match to TRBD1 covers 9 bases. The CDR3 has 14 amino acids. Germline lookup yields CDR1 SGHTA and CDR2 FQGTGA. V gave up 5 bases and J gave up 8 bases; unmatched junction bases: 9. In nucleotides, the CDR3 is TGTGCCAGCAGCCCTGGACAGGGGAATTCGGGCTACACCTTC. Translated, it gives CASSPGQGNSGYTF.

Only a few counts were recorded for this clone. The chain combines TRBV19 with TRBJ1-1; no clear D. Germline V CDR1 and CDR2: LNHDA, SQIVND (reference sequence). This CDR3 has 11 residues. Between the trimmed V and J ends, which lost 5 bases and 10 bases, there was a span of 11 bases. The DNA for the CDR3 is TGTGCCAGTAGTGTGCGAGGAGGAGCTTTCTTT. Translation gives CASSVRGGAFF. Complete variable domain (other parts from reference TRBV19 and TRBJ1-1): DGGITQSPKYLFRKEGQNVTLSCEQNLNHDAMYWYRQDPGQGLRLIYYSQIVNDFQKGDIAEGYSVSREKKESFPLTVTSAQKNPTAFYLCASSVRGGAFFGQGTRLTVV.

V is TRBV28 and J is TRBJ1-2; 9 bases are shared with TRBD1. CDR1 is MDHEN, CDR2 SYDVKM, per germline. The CDR3 contains 14 residues. V shed 7 bases, J shed 9 bases, and the junction held 12 bases outside the gene matches. The chain's CDR3 is CASKEQGARKRYTF. The CDR3 nucleotides are TGTGCCAGCAAGGAACAGGGGGCTCGAAAACGCTACACCTTC.

The V gene is TRBV29-1, the J gene TRBJ1-1; D is ambiguous. The CDR3 contains 14 residues. Trimming pared 2 bases from V and 9 bases from J, leaving 19 bases between. Germline V gives CDR1 SQVTM, CDR2 ANQGSEA. In DNA form, the CDR3 reads TGCAGCGTTGAAAGCGCCTGGGATGCCGGGAAAGCTTTCTTT. Protein: CSVESAWDAGKAFF.

V and J are TRBV27 and TRBJ1-3; no clear D. CDR1 and CDR2 from the germline V gene are MNHEY and SMNVEV (reference sequence). This CDR3 spans 13 amino acids. Trimming shortened V by 5 bases and J by 4 bases, and 9 bases separated the two germline ends. The CDR3 is CASSQTRGNTIYF. The CDR3 nucleotides are TGTGCCAGCAGTCAGACTAGAGGAAACACCATATATTTT.

The gene calls are TRBV29-1 and TRBJ1-1; the match to TRBD1 covers 12 bases. The CDR3 is 13 residues long. CDR1 SQVTM and CDR2 ANQGSEA come from the germline V gene. J lost 3 bases, V lost 7 bases, and 3 bases had no gene match. The CDR3 DNA reads TGCAGCGCCGGGACAGGGGGCGACACTGAAGCTTTCTTT. Its protein is CSAGTGGDTEAFF. Full variable domain (remainder filled in from reference TRBV29-1 and TRBJ1-1): SAVISQKPSRDICQRGTSLTIQCQVDSQVTMMFWYRQQPGQSLTLIATANQGSEATYESGFVIDKFPISRPNLTFSTLTVSNMSPEDSSIYLCSAGTGGDTEAFFGQGTRLTVV.

The chain combines TRBV19 with TRBJ1-3, with D perhaps matching TRBD1 (5 bases). Germline assignment: CDR1 LNHDA and CDR2 SQIVND (reference sequence). The CDR3 runs to 15 residues. The V and J ends lost 3 bases and 2 bases respectively, with 11 bases between them. The CDR3 DNA reads TGTGCCAGTAGTATCTCAGGGTATCCTGGAAACACCATATATTTT. This translates into CASSISGYPGNTIYF.

This clone turned up a few times. The chain employs TRBV11-3 and TRBJ2-2; D unresolved. The CDR3 consists of 15 residues. Germline V gene lookup returns CDR1 SGHNT and CDR2 YENEEA. The V end was cut by 3 bases, the J end by 2 bases, with 10 bases between. The CDR3 region has the DNA TGTGCCAGCAGCTTGTCAGGCTCCAACACCGGGGAGCTGTTTTTT. It yields the protein CASSLSGSNTGELFF.

The genes are TRBV14 and TRBJ2-7; 8 nucleotides agree with TRBD2. This CDR3 comprises 14 residues. After removal of 6 bases from V and 6 bases from J, the junction contained 10 bases not matched to a gene. CDR1 and CDR2 from the germline V gene are SGHDN and FVKESK. CDR3 DNA sequence: TGTGCCAGCAGTCGCCCCGGGGGGGCCGGCGAGCAGTACTTC. Amino acids: CASSRPGGAGEQYF.

This clone was detected only a few times. The rearrangement uses TRBV19 and TRBJ2-5; TRBD2 matches 8 bases. Germline CDR1 LNHDA, CDR2 SQIVND (reference sequence). This CDR3 has 14 residues. The V and J ends lost 5 bases and 6 bases, in that order; junction bases with no gene match: 8. CDR3 region: CASSFGGRLQTQYF. CDR3 nucleotide sequence: TGTGCCAGTAGTTTCGGCGGGAGGCTACAGACCCAGTACTTC.

The chain employs TRBV9 and TRBJ2-7; D is uncertain. Germline loops: CDR1 SGDLS, CDR2 YYNGEE. Deletions cut 0 bases from V and 3 bases from J, with 10 bases between. The CDR3 extends over 14 amino acids. CDR3 DNA sequence: TGTGCCAGCAGCGTAGGTCGGTGGAGCTACGAGCAGTACTTC. Its translation is CASSVGRWSYEQYF.

This clone was found a few times. The chain carries TRBV28 and TRBJ2-3, with 9 nucleotides matching TRBD2. J was trimmed by 2 bases and V by 8 bases; bases with no gene match: 8. This CDR3 has 15 amino acids. CDR1 MDHEN and CDR2 SYDVKM come from the germline V gene. The CDR3 DNA reads as TGTGCCAGCTTGAGGAGCGGGGGGTCCACAGATACGCAGTATTTT. Protein: CASLRSGGSTDTQYF.

The chain has TRBV29-1 and TRBJ2-2, with TRBD1 matching 7 bases. Trimming removed 6 bases from V and 1 base from J; junction bases left unmatched: 8. Germline assignment: CDR1 SQVTM and CDR2 ANQGSEA. The CDR3 consists of 15 residues. The CDR3 region is CSVRRTGLNTGELFF. For the CDR3, the DNA is TGCAGCGTCCGGAGGACAGGATTGAACACCGGGGAGCTGTTTTTT.

The rearrangement joins TRBV28 to TRBJ2-3; 12 bases align to TRBD2. The junction had 1 base not matched to a gene; V was cut back by 6 bases and J by 0 bases. The germline gives CDR1 MDHEN, CDR2 SYDVKM. The CDR3 extends over 15 amino acids. The CDR3 nucleotides are TGTGCCAGCAGACTAGCGGGGGGTAGCACAGATACGCAGTATTTT. Its protein product is CASRLAGGSTDTQYF.

The J gene is TRBJ2-3, the V gene TRBV6-5; 7 positions match TRBD1. This CDR3 is 14 amino acids long. CDR1 is MNHEY and CDR2 is SVGAGI in the germline V gene. With V trimmed by 6 bases and J by 5 bases, 8 bases remained unmatched. CDR3 loop: CASRARGFGDTQYF. CDR3 DNA: TGTGCCAGCAGGGCCAGGGGGTTTGGAGATACGCAGTATTTT.

CDR3: CASSITWELFF. CDR3 nucleotide sequence: TGTGCCAGTAGTATCACTTGGGAGTTGTTCTTC. The chain employs TRBV19 and TRBJ2-1, with D tentatively TRBD2 (5 bases). V lost 3 bases, J lost 15 bases, and 12 bases lay in between. This CDR3 is 11 amino acids long. In germline, CDR1 is LNHDA, CDR2 SQIVND (reference sequence).